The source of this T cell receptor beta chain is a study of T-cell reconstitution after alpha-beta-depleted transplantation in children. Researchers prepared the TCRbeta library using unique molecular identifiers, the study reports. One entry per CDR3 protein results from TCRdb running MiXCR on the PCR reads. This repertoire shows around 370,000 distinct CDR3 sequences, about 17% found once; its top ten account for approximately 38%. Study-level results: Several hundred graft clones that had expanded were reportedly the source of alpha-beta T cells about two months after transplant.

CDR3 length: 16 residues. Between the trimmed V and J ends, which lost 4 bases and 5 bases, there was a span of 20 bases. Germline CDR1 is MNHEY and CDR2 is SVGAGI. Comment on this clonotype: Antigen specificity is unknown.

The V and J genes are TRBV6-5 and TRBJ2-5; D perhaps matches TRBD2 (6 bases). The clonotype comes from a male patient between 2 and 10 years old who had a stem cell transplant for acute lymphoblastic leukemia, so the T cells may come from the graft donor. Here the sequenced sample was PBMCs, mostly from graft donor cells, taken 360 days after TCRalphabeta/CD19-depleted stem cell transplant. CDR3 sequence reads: CASSLRSAGPQETQYF. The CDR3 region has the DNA TGTGCCAGCAGTTTACGGTCGGCGGGACCTCAGGAGACCCAGTACTTC.